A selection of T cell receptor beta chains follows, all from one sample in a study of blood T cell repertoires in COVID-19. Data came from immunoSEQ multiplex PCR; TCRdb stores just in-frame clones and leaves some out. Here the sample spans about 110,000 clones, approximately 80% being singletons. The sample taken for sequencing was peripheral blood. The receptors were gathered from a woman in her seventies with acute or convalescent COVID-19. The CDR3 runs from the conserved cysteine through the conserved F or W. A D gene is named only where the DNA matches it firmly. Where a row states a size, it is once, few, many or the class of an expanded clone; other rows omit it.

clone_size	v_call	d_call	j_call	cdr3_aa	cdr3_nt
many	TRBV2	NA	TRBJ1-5	CASRSGQGSNQPQHF	TGTGCCAGCAGGTCGGGGCAGGGGAGCAATCAGCCCCAGCATTTT
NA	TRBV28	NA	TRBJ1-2	CASSFRQPIYGYTF	TGTGCCAGCAGTTTTCGACAACCGATCTATGGCTACACCTTC
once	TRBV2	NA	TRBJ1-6	CASSEEALSYNSPLHF	TGTGCCAGCAGTGAGGAGGCTCTCTCCTATAATTCACCCCTCCACTTT
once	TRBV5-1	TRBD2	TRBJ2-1	CASSSTSLGDNEQFF	TGCGCCAGCAGCTCGACTAGCCTGGGAGACAATGAGCAGTTCTTC
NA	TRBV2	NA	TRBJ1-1	CASSVWEGVTEAFF	TGTGCCAGCAGTGTCTGGGAAGGGGTCACTGAAGCTTTCTTT
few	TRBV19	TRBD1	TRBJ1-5	CASSFLSDRGIGQPQHF	TGTGCCAGTAGTTTTCTCTCGGACAGGGGAATCGGTCAGCCCCAGCATTTT
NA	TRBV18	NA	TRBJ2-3	CASSLWTVTDTQYF	TGTGCCAGCTCACTCTGGACAGTCACAGATACGCAGTATTTT
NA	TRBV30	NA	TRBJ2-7	CAWSMMSGPYEQYF	TGTGCCTGGAGTATGATGAGCGGCCCCTACGAGCAGTACTTC
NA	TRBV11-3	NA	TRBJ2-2	CASSSSTTGELFF	TGTGCCAGCAGCTCTTCTACCACCGGGGAGCTGTTTTTT
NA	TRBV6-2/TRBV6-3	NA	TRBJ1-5	CASSYAGNNQPQHF	TGTGCCAGCAGTTACGCGGGGAACAATCAGCCCCAGCATTTT
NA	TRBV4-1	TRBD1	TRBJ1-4	CASSQVGTGDEKLFF	TGCGCCAGCAGCCAAGTCGGGACAGGGGATGAAAAACTGTTTTTT
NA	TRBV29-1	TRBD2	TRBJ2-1	CSVLLAAGEQFF	TGCAGCGTTCTTCTAGCGGCGGGGGAGCAGTTCTTC
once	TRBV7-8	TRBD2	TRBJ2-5	CASSPASGWETQYF	TGTGCCAGCAGCCCGGCTAGCGGGTGGGAGACCCAGTACTTC
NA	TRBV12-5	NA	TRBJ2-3	CASGFGEVTDTQYF	TGTGCTAGTGGTTTCGGGGAGGTCACAGATACGCAGTATTTT
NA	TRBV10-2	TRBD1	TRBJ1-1	CASRGTENTEAFF	TGCGCCAGCAGAGGGACAGAGAACACTGAAGCTTTCTTT
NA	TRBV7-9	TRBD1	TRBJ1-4	CASRRTGGAVGNEKLFF	TGTGCCAGCAGGAGGACAGGGGGCGCAGTGGGGAATGAAAAACTGTTTTTT
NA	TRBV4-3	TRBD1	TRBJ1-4	CASSQEGKGQGAEKLFF	TGCGCCAGCAGCCAAGAAGGCAAAGGGCAGGGGGCGGAAAAACTGTTTTTT
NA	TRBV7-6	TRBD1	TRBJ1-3	CASSLQVLRTGLGNTIYF	TGTGCCAGCAGCTTGCAAGTCCTCCGGACAGGGTTGGGAAACACCATATATTTT
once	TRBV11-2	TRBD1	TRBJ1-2	CASSTDRGYGYTF	TGTGCCAGCAGCACCGACAGGGGCTATGGCTACACCTTC
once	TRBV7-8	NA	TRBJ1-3	CASSNRELGNTIYF	TGTGCCAGCAGCAACCGGGAGCTAGGGAACACCATATATTTT